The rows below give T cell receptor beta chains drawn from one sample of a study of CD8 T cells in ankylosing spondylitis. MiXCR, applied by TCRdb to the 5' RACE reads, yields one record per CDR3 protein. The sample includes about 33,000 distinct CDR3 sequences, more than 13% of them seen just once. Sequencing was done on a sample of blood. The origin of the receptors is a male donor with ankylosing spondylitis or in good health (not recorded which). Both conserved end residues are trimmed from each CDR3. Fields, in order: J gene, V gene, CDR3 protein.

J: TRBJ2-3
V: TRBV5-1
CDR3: ASSLIREGGADTQY

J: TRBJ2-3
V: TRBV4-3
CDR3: ASSQALLADTQY

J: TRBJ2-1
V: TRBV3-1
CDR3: ASSQDRSLVGGSYNEQF

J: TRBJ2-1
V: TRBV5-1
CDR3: ASSWSGEGGEQF

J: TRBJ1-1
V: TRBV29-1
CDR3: SVLTGTAIPEAF

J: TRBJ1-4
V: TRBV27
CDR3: ASSGRGTNEKLF

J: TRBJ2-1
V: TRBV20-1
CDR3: SARNWQGASEQF

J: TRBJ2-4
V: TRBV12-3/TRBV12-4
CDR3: ASSRRQGAQVNIQY

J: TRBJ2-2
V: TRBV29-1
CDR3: SVEGTGEGTGELF

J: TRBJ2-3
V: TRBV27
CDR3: ASSRVVTDTQY

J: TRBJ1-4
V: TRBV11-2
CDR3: ASSLVDEKLF

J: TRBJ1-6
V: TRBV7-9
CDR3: ASSGSSYNSPLH

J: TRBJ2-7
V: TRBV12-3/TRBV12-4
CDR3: ASSLKTGDEQY

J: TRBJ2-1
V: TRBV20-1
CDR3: SARDPASGGNEQF

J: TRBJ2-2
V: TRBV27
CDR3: ASSSVMANTGELF

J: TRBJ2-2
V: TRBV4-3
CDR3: ASSQDSNTGELF

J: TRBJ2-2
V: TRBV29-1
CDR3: SVEDTGSGTGELF

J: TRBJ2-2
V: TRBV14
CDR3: ASSFRGLAANTGELF

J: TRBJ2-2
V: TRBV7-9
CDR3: ASSSDRADISTGELF

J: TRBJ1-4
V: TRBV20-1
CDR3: SASSGTGSEKLF

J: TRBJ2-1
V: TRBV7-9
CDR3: ASSLTTGSYNEQF

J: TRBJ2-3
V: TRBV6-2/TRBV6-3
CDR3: ASSAPSGSGTDTQY

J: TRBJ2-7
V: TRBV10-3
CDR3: AISDPTGDPYEQY

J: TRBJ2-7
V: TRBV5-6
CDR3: ASSSLRTTYEQY

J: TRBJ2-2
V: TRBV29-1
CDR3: SVGTYTGELF

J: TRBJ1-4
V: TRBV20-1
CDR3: SARALDQLGKLF

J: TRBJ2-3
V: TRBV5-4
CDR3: ASSLGQSTDTQY

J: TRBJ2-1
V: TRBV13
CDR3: ASSPTGTSGKISYNEQF

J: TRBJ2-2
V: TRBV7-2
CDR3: ASSLGSRGVATGELF

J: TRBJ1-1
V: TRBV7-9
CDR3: ASSYREVREAF

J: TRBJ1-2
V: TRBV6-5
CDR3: ASSYAQGDGYT

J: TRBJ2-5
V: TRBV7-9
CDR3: ASSETRGVETQY

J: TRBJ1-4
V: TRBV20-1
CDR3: SARGPSGDDEKLF

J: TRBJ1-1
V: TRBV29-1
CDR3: SVAGLGDTEAF

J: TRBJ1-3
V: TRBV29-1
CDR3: SVDTGGNTIY

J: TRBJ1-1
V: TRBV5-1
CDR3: ASSPQVGTEAF

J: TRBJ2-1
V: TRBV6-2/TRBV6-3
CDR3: ASSSGNEQF

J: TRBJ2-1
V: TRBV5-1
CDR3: ASSWEGQGSNEQF

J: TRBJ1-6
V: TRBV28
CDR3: ASSFQGSPLH

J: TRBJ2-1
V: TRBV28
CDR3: ASSPGAPTSYNEQF

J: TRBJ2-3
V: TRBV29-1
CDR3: SVEIDRSTDTQY

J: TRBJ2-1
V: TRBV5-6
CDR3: ASSSLTSGGFEQF

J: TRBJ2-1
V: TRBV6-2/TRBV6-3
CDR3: ASSLRGVTYNEQF

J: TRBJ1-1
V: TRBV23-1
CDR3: ARLKRPLNTEAF

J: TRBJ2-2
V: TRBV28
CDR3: ASSFIAPGELF

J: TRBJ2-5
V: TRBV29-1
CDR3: SVEWGMETQY

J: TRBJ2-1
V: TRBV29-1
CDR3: SVATRGRGPEQF

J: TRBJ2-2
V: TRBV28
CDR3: ASSPTTGELF

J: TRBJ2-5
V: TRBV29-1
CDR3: SVREGETQY

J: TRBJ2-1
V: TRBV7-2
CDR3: ASSPLVYNEQF

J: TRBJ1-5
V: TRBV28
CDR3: ASSLRPGATLGSNQPQH

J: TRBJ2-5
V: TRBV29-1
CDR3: SVEAGETQY

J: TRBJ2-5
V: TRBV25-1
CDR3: ASSEPPLTGKRETQY

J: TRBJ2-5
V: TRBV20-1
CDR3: SARGRVPQETQY

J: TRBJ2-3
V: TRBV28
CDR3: ASSLWGKRTDTQY

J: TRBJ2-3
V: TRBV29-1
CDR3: SVYLAKNTQY